This TCR beta chain was sequenced during a study of cytomegalovirus exposure and HLA in healthy donors. The CDR3 is 16 residues long. V lost 1 base to trimming and J lost 5 bases; unmatched junction nucleotides: 12. Per the germline V gene, CDR1 is SQVTM and CDR2 is ANQGSEA. Points from the study as a whole: The classifier reportedly diagnosed cytomegalovirus status with high sensitivity and specificity.

In the case of this clone: Its target is unknown.

Method: immunoSEQ multiplex PCR; TCRdb's copy keeps in-frame clones and lacks some. The sample lists about 220,000 clones, around four fifths occurring once. This receptor was obtained from a woman aged 30 to 39 in good health and CMV-seropositive. Sequencing was performed on PBMCs. This chain uses TRBV29-1 with TRBJ2-7; 9 nucleotides align to TRBD2. CDR3 amino acids: CSVEGTVAGDLHEQYF. DNA for the CDR3: TGCAGCGTTGAAGGAACGGTAGCGGGAGATCTACACGAGCAGTACTTC.